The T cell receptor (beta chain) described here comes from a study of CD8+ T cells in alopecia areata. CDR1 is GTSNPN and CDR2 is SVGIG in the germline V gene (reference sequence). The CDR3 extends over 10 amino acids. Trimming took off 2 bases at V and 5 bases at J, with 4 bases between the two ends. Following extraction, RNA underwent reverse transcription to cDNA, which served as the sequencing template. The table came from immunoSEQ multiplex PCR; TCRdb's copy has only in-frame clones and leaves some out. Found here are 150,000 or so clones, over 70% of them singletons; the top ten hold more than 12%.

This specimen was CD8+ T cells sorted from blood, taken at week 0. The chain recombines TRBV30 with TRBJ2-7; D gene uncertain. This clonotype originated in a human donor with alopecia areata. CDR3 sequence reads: CAWSTNEQYF. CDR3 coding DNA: TGTGCCTGGAGTACTAACGAGCAGTACTTC.